These T cell receptor beta chains were read from a single sample in a study of cytomegalovirus exposure and HLA in healthy donors. Sequencing used immunoSEQ multiplex PCR; TCRdb keeps in-frame clones, though not all of them. The sample has hundreds of thousands of clones, around 86% seen once. Material for sequencing was PBMCs. Every receptor here comes from a woman between 18 and 29 years old in good health and CMV-seronegative. Both conserved end residues are part of each CDR3.

cdr3_aa: CASSLEGSGQFNQPQHF
v_call: TRBV7-8
j_call: TRBJ1-5

cdr3_aa: CASSQGQNTEAFF
v_call: TRBV18
j_call: TRBJ1-1

cdr3_aa: CASSPGQSNQPQHF
v_call: TRBV4-1
j_call: TRBJ1-5

cdr3_aa: CASSPGGAGGFSYEQYF
v_call: TRBV11-2
j_call: TRBJ2-7

cdr3_aa: CASRSGGQFYEQYF
v_call: TRBV6-6
j_call: TRBJ2-7

cdr3_aa: CASSLGGMPYEQYF
v_call: TRBV7-6
j_call: TRBJ2-7

cdr3_aa: CASKGRGFLQYF
v_call: TRBV6-5
j_call: TRBJ2-7

cdr3_aa: CASGITAGLTDTQYF
v_call: TRBV6-5
j_call: TRBJ2-3

cdr3_aa: CAWGTENSNQPQHF
v_call: TRBV30
j_call: TRBJ1-5

cdr3_aa: CASSQGRAFDKTGIHQPQHF
v_call: TRBV4-1
j_call: TRBJ1-5

cdr3_aa: CASSENRGGGNQPQHF
v_call: TRBV28
j_call: TRBJ1-5

cdr3_aa: CAISSIAGARSTGELFF
v_call: TRBV19
j_call: TRBJ2-2

cdr3_aa: CSVEGASGRATYEQYF
v_call: TRBV29-1
j_call: TRBJ2-7

cdr3_aa: CASSQESGLYEQYF
v_call: TRBV4-1
j_call: TRBJ2-7

cdr3_aa: CASSLSHPARETQYF
v_call: TRBV7-2
j_call: TRBJ2-5

cdr3_aa: CASSPRPYRADQPQHF
v_call: TRBV7-8
j_call: TRBJ1-5

cdr3_aa: CSVASVNTEAFF
v_call: TRBV29-1
j_call: TRBJ1-1

cdr3_aa: CASSPGHHTDTQYF
v_call: TRBV9
j_call: TRBJ2-3